Below, 29 T cell receptor beta chains from the same sample are listed, as sequenced in a study of blood T cell repertoires in COVID-19. Only in-frame clones appear in the TCRdb table, and some are missing; sequencing was by immunoSEQ multiplex PCR. Here the sample spans around 320,000 clones, roughly 89% being singletons. Sequenced sample: PBMCs or T cells enriched from blood (not recorded which). These receptors were collected from a woman aged 50 to 60 who had been exposed to COVID-19.

The chain joins TRBV2 to TRBJ1-2; 7 nucleotides agree with TRBD1. V lost 6 bases to trimming and J lost 4 bases; unmatched junction nucleotides: 2. The CDR3 is made up of 12 amino acids. Germline CDR1 SNHLY, CDR2 FYNNEI. CDR3 loop: CASSRDSYGYTF. CDR3 DNA sequence: TGTGCCAGCAGCCGGGACAGCTATGGCTACACCTTC.

This clone came up once. The chain couples TRBV4-1 to TRBJ1-6, with D maybe TRBD1 (6 bases). The CDR3 covers 15 residues. Deletions cut 2 bases from V and 8 bases from J, with 13 bases between. Looked up from germline, CDR1 is MGHRA and CDR2 is YSYEKL. CDR3 residues: CASSQRRTADSPLHF. CDR3 bases: TGCGCCAGCAGCCAAAGGCGGACAGCGGATTCACCCCTCCACTTT.

Turning to this clone: The junction differs from germline at one of its ends, possibly a read error. V usage is TRBV7-7 and J usage is TRBJ2-1; perhaps TRBD1 as D (8 bases). CDR1 SSHAT and CDR2 FNYEAQ come from the germline V gene (reference sequence). The length of the CDR3 is 19 residues. The CDR3 DNA is TGTGCTAGCAGCTTATATCCAGCGGGGACAGGCAATACCTACAATGAGCAGTTCTTC. This codes for CASSLYPAGTGNTYNEQFF.

V usage is TRBV21-1 and J usage is TRBJ2-1; TRBD1, as called in the table, went unchecked against the DNA. TRBV21-1 is a pseudogene segment. CDR3 size: 16 residues. The CDR3 loop is CASSKVAGEVTSGPFF. CDR3 bases: TGTGCCAGCAGCAAAGTCGCAGGGGAAGTCACCTCGGGCCCGTTCTTC.

The chain employs TRBV7-8 and TRBJ2-1, with 9 bases lining up with TRBD1. Germline assignment: CDR1 SGHVS and CDR2 FQNEAQ. V lost 4 bases to trimming and J lost 4 bases; unmatched junction nucleotides: 8. This CDR3 has 16 amino acids. DNA of the CDR3: TGTGCCAGCAGCTCCTTGACAGGGGGATTTTACAATGAGCAGTTCTTC. This sequence encodes CASSSLTGGFYNEQFF.

The chain employs TRBV7-2 and TRBJ2-5; a weak D match, TRBD1 (5 bases). This CDR3 has 12 residues. V lost 2 bases, J lost 4 bases, and 5 bases lay in between. The germline gives CDR1 SGHTA, CDR2 FQGNSA. The CDR3 coding sequence is TGTGCCAGCAGCTTACAGGGAGAGACCCAGTACTTC. Translated: CASSLQGETQYF.

The CDR3 spells CASSLDLTPQHF. The CDR3 nucleotides are TGTGCCAGCAGCTTAGACCTAACGCCCCAGCATTTT. The gene calls are TRBV7-2 and TRBJ1-5; D is uncertain. Germline CDR1 reads SGHTA; CDR2 reads FQGNSA. Trimming shortened V by 1 base and J by 9 bases, and 7 bases separated the two germline ends. This CDR3 is built from 12 residues.

The chain carries TRBV19 and TRBJ1-4; 9 positions match TRBD1. Germline V gene sequence: CDR1 LNHDA, CDR2 SQIVND (reference sequence). V lost 6 bases and J lost 5; bases outside the gene matches: 16. The CDR3 covers 18 residues. In DNA form, the CDR3 reads TGTGCCAGTAGCATAACAGGGGGCCTATGGAACGCAAATGAAAAACTGTTTTTT. Amino acids: CASSITGGLWNANEKLFF. The whole variable domain, remainder taken from reference TRBV19 and TRBJ1-4, is DGGITQSPKYLFRKEGQNVTLSCEQNLNHDAMYWYRQDPGQGLRLIYYSQIVNDFQKGDIAEGYSVSREKKESFPLTVTSAQKNPTAFYLCASSITGGLWNANEKLFFGSGTQLSVL.

There are a few counts of this clone. This chain connects TRBV10-2 to TRBJ2-7; D not certain. The germline V gene encodes CDR1 WSHSY and CDR2 SAAADI. The V end was cut by 6 bases, the J end by 2 bases, with 8 bases between. The CDR3 loop spans 12 amino acids. CDR3 amino acids: CASSRVTYEQYF. The CDR3 DNA is TGCGCCAGCAGCCGTGTAACCTACGAGCAGTACTTC.

As to this clone: Other DNA sequences in this specimen translate into the identical CDR3. The V and J genes are TRBV19 and TRBJ1-3, with 7 bases that match TRBD1. CDR3 length equals 14 residues. Germline-derived CDR1 and CDR2 are LNHDA and SQIVND (reference sequence). Trimming at V came to 5 bases and at J to 3 bases, leaving 4 bases not matched to a gene. CDR3 loop: CASSPGTVGNTIYF. The CDR3 DNA reads TGTGCCAGTAGTCCAGGGACAGTTGGAAACACCATATATTTT.

V and J are TRBV3-1 (or the pseudogene TRBV3-2) and TRBJ2-2; weak D call: TRBD1 (5 bases). This CDR3 contains 16 residues. V lost 0 bases to trimming and J lost 4 bases, with 12 bases between them. Germline V gives CDR1 LGHDT, CDR2 YNNKEL (reference sequence). This chain's CDR3 is CASSQDVGPSTGELFF. The DNA for the CDR3 is TGTGCCAGCAGCCAAGACGTGGGGCCATCCACCGGGGAGCTGTTTTTT.

This chain links TRBV20-1 with TRBJ2-1; 11 bases agree with TRBD1. CDR3 size: 14 residues. Germline V gives CDR1 DFQATT, CDR2 SNEGSKA (reference sequence). Trimming cost V 3 bases and J 6 bases; bases outside gene matches: 4. CDR3 nucleotide sequence: TGCAGTGCTAGTAAGGACAGGGGGCGCAATGAGCAGTTCTTC. Translated, it gives CSASKDRGRNEQFF.

V gene TRBV10-3 combines with J gene TRBJ2-3, with 7 bases identical to TRBD2. Germline CDR1 and CDR2: ENHRY and SYGVKD. CDR3 length equals 14 residues. Trimming at V came to 3 bases and at J to 4 bases, leaving 4 bases not matched to a gene. The CDR3 loop is CAISDLAGADTQYF. The CDR3 region has the DNA TGTGCCATCAGTGATTTGGCGGGGGCAGATACGCAGTATTTT.

The rearrangement uses TRBV28 and TRBJ2-5; TRBD2 matches at 8 bases. This CDR3 is built from 14 residues. V gave up 5 bases and J gave up 5 bases; unmatched junction bases: 7. In germline, CDR1 is MDHEN, CDR2 SYDVKM. The CDR3 protein is CASSVRGGGETQYF. Written as DNA, the CDR3 is TGTGCCAGCAGTGTACGGGGGGGCGGGGAGACCCAGTACTTC.

V is TRBV18 and J is TRBJ2-3; 12 bases fit TRBD2. Germline V gene lookup returns CDR1 KGHSH and CDR2 LQKENI. The V and J ends lost 0 bases and 2 bases, in that order; junction bases with no gene match: 12. CDR3 length equals 20 residues. The CDR3 is CASSPPLRLTSGGLTDTQYF. DNA for the CDR3: TGTGCCAGCTCACCACCCTTACGCCTGACTAGCGGGGGACTCACAGATACGCAGTATTTT. The whole variable domain, remainder taken from reference TRBV18 and TRBJ2-3, is NAGVMQNPRHLVRRRGQEARLRCSPMKGHSHVYWYRQLPEEGLKFMVYLQKENIIDESGMPKERFSAEFPKEGPSILRIQQVVRGDSAAYFCASSPPLRLTSGGLTDTQYFGPGTRLTVL.

V and J are TRBV5-1 and TRBJ2-3, with TRBD1 identical over 9 bases. This CDR3 contains 16 residues. CDR1 is SGHRS and CDR2 is YFSETQ in the germline V gene. Trimming took 6 bases from V and 4 from J; bases not matched to a gene: 12. The CDR3: CASTREDRGFADTQYF. The CDR3 DNA follows: TGCGCCAGCACTAGGGAAGACAGGGGGTTCGCAGATACGCAGTATTTT.

V and J are TRBV9 and TRBJ2-1; 12 nucleotides line up with TRBD2. Germline values: CDR1 SGDLS, CDR2 YYNGEE. Unmatched junction bases numbered 2, after V lost 1 base and J lost 6 bases. This CDR3 is built from 15 residues. The CDR3: CASSVTSGGTNEQFF. CDR3 coding DNA: TGTGCCAGCAGCGTAACTAGCGGGGGGACCAATGAGCAGTTCTTC.

This rearrangement joins TRBV6-5 to TRBJ2-5, with D tentatively TRBD1 (6 bases). CDR1 is MNHEY, CDR2 SVGAGI, per germline. CDR3 length: 13 amino acids. Trimming shortened V by 5 bases and J by 5 bases, and 12 bases separated the two germline ends. CDR3: CASSPTGGETQYF. For the CDR3, the DNA is TGTGCCAGCAGTCCGACAGGTGGCGAGACCCAGTACTTC.

The chain has TRBV4-1 and TRBJ1-2, with 7 bases aligning to TRBD1. This CDR3 has 14 residues. Per germline, CDR1 MGHRA and CDR2 YSYEKL. V was clipped by 4 bases and J by 7 bases; unmatched bases: 9. This CDR3 reads CASSLTQGTGGYTF. Here the CDR3 DNA reads TGCGCCAGCAGCCTTACACAGGGGACGGGTGGCTACACCTTC.

The V and J genes are TRBV4-1 and TRBJ1-5; TRBD1 might be the D (5 bases). Trimming removed 0 bases at V and 4 bases at J, with 13 bases between. This CDR3 spans 16 amino acids. CDR1 MGHRA and CDR2 YSYEKL come from the germline V gene. Here the CDR3 DNA reads TGCGCCAGCAGCCAAGAGGGCCGGGGGTTTAATCAGCCCCAGCATTTT. Its protein is CASSQEGRGFNQPQHF.

This clone was seen a single time. The gene calls are TRBV9 and TRBJ1-1, with 8 bases lining up with TRBD1. CDR3 length: 14 amino acids. Germline CDR1 reads SGDLS; CDR2 reads YYNGEE. Trimming took 5 bases from V and 4 from J; bases not matched to a gene: 7. CDR3 sequence: CASRPTGVGTEAFF. In DNA, the CDR3 is TGTGCCAGCAGACCGACAGGGGTTGGCACTGAAGCTTTCTTT.

This chain connects TRBV5-4 to TRBJ1-2, with 9 bases that match TRBD1. The germline gives CDR1 SGHNT, CDR2 YYREEE (reference sequence). V shed 4 bases, J shed 8 bases, and the junction held 15 bases outside the gene matches. This CDR3 has 16 amino acids. The chain's CDR3 is CASSHISGQGNEGYTF. CDR3 DNA: TGTGCCAGCAGCCACATCTCGGGACAGGGAAATGAAGGCTACACCTTC.

This chain uses TRBV6-5 with TRBJ1-5, with D maybe TRBD1 (5 bases). Trimming took off 6 bases at V and 3 bases at J, with 9 bases between the two ends. The CDR3 consists of 13 residues. Germline assignment: CDR1 MNHEY and CDR2 SVGAGI. This chain's CDR3 is CASREGNNQPQHF. As DNA, the CDR3 is TGTGCCAGCAGGGAGGGGAACAATCAGCCCCAGCATTTT.

In its sample, this clone was seen once. V and J are TRBV7-2 and TRBJ1-1; D is unresolved. The CDR3 sequence is 13 residues long. V lost 2 bases to trimming and J lost 5 bases, with 9 bases between them. CDR1 is SGHTA and CDR2 is FQGNSA in the germline V gene. The CDR3 here is CASSLLGLTEAFF. The CDR3 DNA reads TGTGCCAGCAGCTTACTAGGTCTGACTGAAGCTTTCTTT.

V and J are TRBV19 and TRBJ2-7; a possible D gene is TRBD1 (6 bases). Germline assignment: CDR1 LNHDA and CDR2 SQIVND (reference sequence). The CDR3 is 15 residues long. Trimming cost V 9 bases and J 2 bases, with 20 bases left between them. The CDR3 sequence is CASRAWDINTYEQYF. As DNA, the CDR3 is TGTGCCAGCCGAGCCTGGGACATCAACACCTACGAGCAGTACTTC. The whole variable domain, filled in from reference TRBV19 and TRBJ2-7, reads DGGITQSPKYLFRKEGQNVTLSCEQNLNHDAMYWYRQDPGQGLRLIYYSQIVNDFQKGDIAEGYSVSREKKESFPLTVTSAQKNPTAFYLCASRAWDINTYEQYFGPGTRLTVT.

The chain has TRBV3-1 (or the pseudogene TRBV3-2) and TRBJ1-5; 12 bases are shared with TRBD1. CDR1 is LGHDT and CDR2 is YNNKEL in the germline V gene (reference sequence). The ends lost 5 bases at V and 5 bases at J; junction bases unmatched: 4. This CDR3 region has 15 residues. In DNA, the CDR3 is TGTGCCAGCAGCACCGGGACAGGGGGCGATCAGCCCCAGCATTTT. It codes for CASSTGTGGDQPQHF.

The J gene is TRBJ2-3, the V gene TRBV28; 13 bases align to TRBD2. The CDR3 totals 19 residues. V shed 6 bases, J shed 5 bases, and the junction held 17 bases outside the gene matches. Germline V gene data show CDR1 as MDHEN and CDR2 as SYDVKM. CDR3 coding DNA: TGTGCCAGCAGCCCCCAATTCCGACTAGCGGGGGGAAGAGGAGATACGCAGTATTTT. Encoded protein: CASSPQFRLAGGRGDTQYF.

The chain combines TRBV9 with TRBJ1-2; D uncertain. The CDR3 extends over 14 amino acids. The V gene's germline CDR1 is SGDLS and CDR2 YYNGEE. V lost 2 bases and J lost 0, with 8 bases in between. The CDR3 region is CASSVDGTNYGYTF. The CDR3 bases are TGTGCCAGCAGCGTGGACGGGACTAACTATGGCTACACCTTC.

The chain links TRBV7-9 to TRBJ1-1; TRBD1 aligns across 8 bases. The CDR3 sequence is 14 residues long. J was trimmed by 1 base and V by 5 bases; bases with no gene match: 3. The germline CDR1 and CDR2 sequences are SEHNR and FQNEAQ (reference sequence). DNA for the CDR3: TGTGCCAGCAGCGACAGGGGACCGAACACTGAAGCTTTCTTT. It translates to CASSDRGPNTEAFF.